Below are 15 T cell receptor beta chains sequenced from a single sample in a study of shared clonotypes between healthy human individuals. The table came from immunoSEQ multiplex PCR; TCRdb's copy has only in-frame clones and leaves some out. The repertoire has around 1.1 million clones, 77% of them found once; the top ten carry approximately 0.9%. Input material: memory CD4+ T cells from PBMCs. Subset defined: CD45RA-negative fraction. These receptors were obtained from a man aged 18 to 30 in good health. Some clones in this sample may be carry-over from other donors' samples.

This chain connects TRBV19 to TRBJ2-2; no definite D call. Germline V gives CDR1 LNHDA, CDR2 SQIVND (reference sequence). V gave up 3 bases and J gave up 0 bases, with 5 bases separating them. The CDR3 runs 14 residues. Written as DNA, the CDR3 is TGTGCCAGTAGTATGGGGACGAACACCGGGGAGCTGTTTTTT. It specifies CASSMGTNTGELFF.

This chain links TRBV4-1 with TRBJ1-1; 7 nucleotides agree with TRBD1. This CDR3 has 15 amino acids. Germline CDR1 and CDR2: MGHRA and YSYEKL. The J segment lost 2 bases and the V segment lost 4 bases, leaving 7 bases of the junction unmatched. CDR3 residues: CASSRTGTANTEAFF. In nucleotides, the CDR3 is TGCGCCAGCAGCCGGACCGGGACAGCCAACACTGAAGCTTTCTTT.

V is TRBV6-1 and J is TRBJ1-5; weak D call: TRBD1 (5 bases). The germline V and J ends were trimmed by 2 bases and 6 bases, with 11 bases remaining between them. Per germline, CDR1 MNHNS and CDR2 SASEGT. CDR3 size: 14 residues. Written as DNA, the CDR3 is TGTGCCAGCAGTGAACAGACCGGGGGTCAGCCCCAGCATTTT. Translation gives CASSEQTGGQPQHF.

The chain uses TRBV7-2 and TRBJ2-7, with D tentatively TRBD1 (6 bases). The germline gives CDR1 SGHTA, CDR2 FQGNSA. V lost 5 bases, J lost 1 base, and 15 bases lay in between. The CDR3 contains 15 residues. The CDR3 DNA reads TGTGCCAGCAGCGCACAGGGTCTCCCTTCCTACGAGCAGTACTTC. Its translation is CASSAQGLPSYEQYF.

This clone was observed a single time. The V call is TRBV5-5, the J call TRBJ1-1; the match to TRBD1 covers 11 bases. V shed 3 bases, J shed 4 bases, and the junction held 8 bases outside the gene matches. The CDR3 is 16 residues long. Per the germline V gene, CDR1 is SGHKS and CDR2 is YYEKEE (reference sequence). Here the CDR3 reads CASSSGDRGGGTEAFF. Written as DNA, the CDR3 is TGTGCCAGCAGCTCCGGGGACAGGGGGGGAGGCACTGAAGCTTTCTTT.

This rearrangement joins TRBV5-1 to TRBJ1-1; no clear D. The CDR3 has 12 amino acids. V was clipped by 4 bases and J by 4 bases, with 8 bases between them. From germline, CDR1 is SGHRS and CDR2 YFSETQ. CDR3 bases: TGCGCCAGCAGCGGGTGGGGCACTGAAGCTTTCTTT. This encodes CASSGWGTEAFF.

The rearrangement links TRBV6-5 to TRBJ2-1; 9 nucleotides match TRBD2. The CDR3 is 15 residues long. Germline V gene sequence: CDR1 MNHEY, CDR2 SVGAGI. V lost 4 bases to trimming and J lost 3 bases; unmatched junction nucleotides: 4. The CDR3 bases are TGTGCCAGCAGTTCACTAGCGGGCTACTACAATGAGCAGTTCTTC. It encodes CASSSLAGYYNEQFF.

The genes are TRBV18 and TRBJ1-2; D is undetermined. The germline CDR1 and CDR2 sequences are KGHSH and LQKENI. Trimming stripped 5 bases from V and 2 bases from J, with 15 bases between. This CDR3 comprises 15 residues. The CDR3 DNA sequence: TGTGCCAGCTCAGGCAGCTTTTCGGGGAACTATGGCTACACCTTC. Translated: CASSGSFSGNYGYTF.

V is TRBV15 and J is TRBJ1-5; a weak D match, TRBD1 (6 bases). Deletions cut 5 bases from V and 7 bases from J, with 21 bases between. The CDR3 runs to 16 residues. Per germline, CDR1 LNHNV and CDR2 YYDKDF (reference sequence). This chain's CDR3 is CATSRTSGGLGQPQHF. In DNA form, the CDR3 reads TGTGCCACCAGCCGGACTTCGGGGGGCCTGGGGCAGCCCCAGCATTTT. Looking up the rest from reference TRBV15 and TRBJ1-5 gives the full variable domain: DAMVIQNPRYQVTQFGKPVTLSCSQTLNHNVMYWYQQKSSQAPKLLFHYYDKDFNNEADTPDNFQSRRPNTSFCFLDIRSPGLGDTAMYLCATSRTSGGLGQPQHFGDGTRLSIL.

The CDR3 sequence is CASSIGSTYEQYF. DNA of the CDR3: TGCGCCAGCAGCATTGGAAGTACCTACGAGCAGTACTTC. The chain employs TRBV5-1 and TRBJ2-7; D remains unclear. V lost 4 bases and J lost 2, with 10 bases in between. CDR1 is SGHRS, CDR2 YFSETQ, per germline. The CDR3 is made up of 13 amino acids.

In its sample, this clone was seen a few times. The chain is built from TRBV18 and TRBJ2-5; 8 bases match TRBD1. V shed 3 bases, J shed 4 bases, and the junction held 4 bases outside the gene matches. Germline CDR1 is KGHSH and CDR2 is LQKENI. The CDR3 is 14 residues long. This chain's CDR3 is CASSPPGGGETQYF. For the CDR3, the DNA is TGTGCCAGCTCACCTCCAGGGGGCGGAGAGACCCAGTACTTC.

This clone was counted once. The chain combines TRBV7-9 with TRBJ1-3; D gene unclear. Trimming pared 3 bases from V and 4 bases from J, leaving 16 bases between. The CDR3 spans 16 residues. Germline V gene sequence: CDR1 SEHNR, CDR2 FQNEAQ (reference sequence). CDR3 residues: CASSFAPRVGGNTIYF. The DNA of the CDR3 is TGTGCCAGCAGCTTTGCGCCGAGAGTTGGAGGAAACACCATATATTTT.

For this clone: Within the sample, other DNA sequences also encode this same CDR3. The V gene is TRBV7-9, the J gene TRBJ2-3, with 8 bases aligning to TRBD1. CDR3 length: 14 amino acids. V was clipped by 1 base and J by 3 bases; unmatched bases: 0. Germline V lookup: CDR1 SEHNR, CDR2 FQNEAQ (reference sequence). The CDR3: CASSLGQGTDTQYF. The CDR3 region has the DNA TGTGCCAGCAGCTTAGGACAGGGGACAGATACGCAGTATTTT.

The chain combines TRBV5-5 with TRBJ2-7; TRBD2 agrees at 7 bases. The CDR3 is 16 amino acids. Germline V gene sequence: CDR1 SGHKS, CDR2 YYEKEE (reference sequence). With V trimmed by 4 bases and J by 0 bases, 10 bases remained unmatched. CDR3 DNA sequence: TGTGCCAGCAGCCGAACGGGACTACCGAGCTCCTACGAGCAGTACTTC. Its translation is CASSRTGLPSSYEQYF.

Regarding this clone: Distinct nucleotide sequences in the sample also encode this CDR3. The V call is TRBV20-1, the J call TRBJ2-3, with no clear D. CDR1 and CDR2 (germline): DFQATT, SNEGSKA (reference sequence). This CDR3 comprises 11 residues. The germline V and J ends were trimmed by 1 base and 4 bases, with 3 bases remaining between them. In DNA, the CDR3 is TGCAGTGCTAGAGTCGCAGATACGCAGTATTTT. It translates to CSARVADTQYF.